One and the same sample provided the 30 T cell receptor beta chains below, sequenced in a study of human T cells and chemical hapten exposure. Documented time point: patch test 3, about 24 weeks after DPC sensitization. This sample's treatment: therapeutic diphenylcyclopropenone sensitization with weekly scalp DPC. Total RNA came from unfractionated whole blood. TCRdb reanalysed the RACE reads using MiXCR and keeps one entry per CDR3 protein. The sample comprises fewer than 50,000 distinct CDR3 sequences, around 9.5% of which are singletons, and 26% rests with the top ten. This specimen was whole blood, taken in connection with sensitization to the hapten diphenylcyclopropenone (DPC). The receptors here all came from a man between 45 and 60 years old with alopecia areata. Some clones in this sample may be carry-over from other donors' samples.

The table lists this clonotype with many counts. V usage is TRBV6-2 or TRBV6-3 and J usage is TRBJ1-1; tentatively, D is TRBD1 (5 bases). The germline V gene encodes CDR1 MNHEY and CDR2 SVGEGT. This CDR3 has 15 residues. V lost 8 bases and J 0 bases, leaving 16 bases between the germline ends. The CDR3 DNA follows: TGTGCCAGCGTGGCGGGGCATTTCATGAACACTGAAGCTTTCTTT. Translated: CASVAGHFMNTEAFF.

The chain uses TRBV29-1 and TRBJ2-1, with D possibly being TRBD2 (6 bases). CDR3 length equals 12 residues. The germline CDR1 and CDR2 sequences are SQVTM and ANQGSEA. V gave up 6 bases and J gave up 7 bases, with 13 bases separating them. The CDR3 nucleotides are TGCAGCGTCGGGTCAGGGAGGAATGAGCAGTTCTTC. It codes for CSVGSGRNEQFF.

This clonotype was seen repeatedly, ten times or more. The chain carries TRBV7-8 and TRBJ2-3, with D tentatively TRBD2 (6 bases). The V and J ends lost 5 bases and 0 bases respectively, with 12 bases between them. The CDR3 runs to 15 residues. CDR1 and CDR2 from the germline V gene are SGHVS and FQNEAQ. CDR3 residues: CASSLTSTSTDTQYF. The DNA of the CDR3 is TGTGCCAGCAGCCTCACTAGCACCAGCACAGATACGCAGTATTTT.

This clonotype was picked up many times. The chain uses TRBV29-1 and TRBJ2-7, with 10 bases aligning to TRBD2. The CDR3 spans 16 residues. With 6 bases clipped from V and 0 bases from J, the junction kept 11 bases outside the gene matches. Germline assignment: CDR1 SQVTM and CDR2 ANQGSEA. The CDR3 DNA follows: TGCAGCGTACCGGGGTCCGGGACTAGCGACTCCTACGAGCAGTACTTC. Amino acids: CSVPGSGTSDSYEQYF.

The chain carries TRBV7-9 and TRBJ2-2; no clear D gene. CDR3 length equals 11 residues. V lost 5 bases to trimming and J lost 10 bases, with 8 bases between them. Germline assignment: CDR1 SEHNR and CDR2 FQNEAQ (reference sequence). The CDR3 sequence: CASSPDVELFF. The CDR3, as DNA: TGTGCCAGCAGCCCGGATGTGGAGCTGTTTTTT.

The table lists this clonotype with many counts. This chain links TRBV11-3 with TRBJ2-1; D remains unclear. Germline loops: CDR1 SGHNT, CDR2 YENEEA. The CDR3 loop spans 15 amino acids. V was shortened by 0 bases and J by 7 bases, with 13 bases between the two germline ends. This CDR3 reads CASSLDTALRNEQFF. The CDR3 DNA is TGTGCCAGCAGCTTAGACACAGCCCTAAGGAATGAGCAGTTCTTC.

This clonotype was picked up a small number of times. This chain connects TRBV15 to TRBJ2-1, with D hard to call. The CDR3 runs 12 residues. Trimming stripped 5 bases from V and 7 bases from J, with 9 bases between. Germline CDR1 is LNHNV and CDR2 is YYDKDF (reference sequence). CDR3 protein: CATSGRRNEQFF. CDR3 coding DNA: TGTGCCACCAGCGGAAGAAGGAATGAGCAGTTCTTC.

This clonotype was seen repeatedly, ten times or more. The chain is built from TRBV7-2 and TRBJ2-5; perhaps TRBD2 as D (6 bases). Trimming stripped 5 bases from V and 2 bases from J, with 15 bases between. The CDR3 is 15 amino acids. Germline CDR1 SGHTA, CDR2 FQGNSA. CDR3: CASSPRTTLQETQYF. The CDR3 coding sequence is TGTGCCAGCAGCCCAAGGACTACACTACAAGAGACCCAGTACTTC. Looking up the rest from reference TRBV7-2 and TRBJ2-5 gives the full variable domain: GAGVSQSPSNKVTEKGKDVELRCDPISGHTALYWYRQSLGQGLEFLIYFQGNSAPDKSGLPSDRFSAERTGGSVSTLTIQRTQQEDSAVYLCASSPRTTLQETQYFGPGTRLLVL.

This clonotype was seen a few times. CDR3 sequence (DNA): TGCAGTGCTCAAGCGGGAGGGAGCACCGGGGAGCTGTTTTTT. It yields the protein CSAQAGGSTGELFF. This chain links TRBV20-1 with TRBJ2-2; 10 bases line up with TRBD2. CDR3 length: 14 residues. The junction had 4 bases not matched to a gene; V was cut back by 5 bases and J by 4 bases. Germline CDR1 DFQATT, CDR2 SNEGSKA (reference sequence).

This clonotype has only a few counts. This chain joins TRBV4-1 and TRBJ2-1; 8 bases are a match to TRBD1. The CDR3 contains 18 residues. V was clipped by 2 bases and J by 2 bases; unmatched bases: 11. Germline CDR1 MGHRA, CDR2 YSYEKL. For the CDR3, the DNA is TGCGCCAGCAGCCAATTCACCTCGACAGGGGAAGCCTACAATGAGCAGTTCTTC. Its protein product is CASSQFTSTGEAYNEQFF.

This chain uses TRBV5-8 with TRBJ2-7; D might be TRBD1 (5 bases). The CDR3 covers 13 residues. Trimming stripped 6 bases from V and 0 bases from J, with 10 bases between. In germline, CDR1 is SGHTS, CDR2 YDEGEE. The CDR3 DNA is TGTGCCAGCATTTTCAGGGACTCCTACGAGCAGTACTTC. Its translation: CASIFRDSYEQYF.

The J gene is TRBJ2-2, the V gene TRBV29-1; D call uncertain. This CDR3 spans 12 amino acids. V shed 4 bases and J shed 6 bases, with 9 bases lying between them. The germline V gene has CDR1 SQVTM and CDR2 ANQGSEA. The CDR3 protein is CSVARPPGELFF. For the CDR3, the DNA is TGCAGCGTTGCCCGCCCTCCCGGGGAGCTGTTTTTT.

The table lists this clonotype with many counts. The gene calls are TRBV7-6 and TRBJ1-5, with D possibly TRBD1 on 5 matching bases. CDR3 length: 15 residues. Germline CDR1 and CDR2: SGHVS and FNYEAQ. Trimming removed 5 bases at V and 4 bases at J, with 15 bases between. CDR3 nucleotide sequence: TGTGCCAGCAGCACCGGGACGACGGGAAATCAGCCCCAGCATTTT. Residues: CASSTGTTGNQPQHF. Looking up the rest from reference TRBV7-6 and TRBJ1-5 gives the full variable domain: GAGVSQSPRYKVTKRGQDVALRCDPISGHVSLYWYRQALGQGPEFLTYFNYEAQQDKSGLPNDRFSAERPEGSISTLTIQRTEQRDSAMYRCASSTGTTGNQPQHFGDGTRLSIL.

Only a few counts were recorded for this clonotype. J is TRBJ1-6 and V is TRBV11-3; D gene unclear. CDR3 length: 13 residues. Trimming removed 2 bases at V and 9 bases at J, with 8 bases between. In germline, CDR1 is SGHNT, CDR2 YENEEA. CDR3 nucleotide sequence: TGTGCCAGCAGCTTAAGCGGAGGTTCACCCCTCCACTTT. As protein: CASSLSGGSPLHF.

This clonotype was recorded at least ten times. The CDR3 sequence: CASSQDPTSGNSQYF. The DNA for the CDR3 is TGCGCCAGCAGCCAAGATCCGACTAGCGGGAATTCCCAGTACTTC. The V and J genes are TRBV4-1 and TRBJ2-5, with TRBD2 matching over 11 bases. V was clipped by 0 bases and J by 9 bases; unmatched bases: 6. CDR1 is MGHRA and CDR2 is YSYEKL in the germline V gene. The CDR3 sequence is 15 residues long.

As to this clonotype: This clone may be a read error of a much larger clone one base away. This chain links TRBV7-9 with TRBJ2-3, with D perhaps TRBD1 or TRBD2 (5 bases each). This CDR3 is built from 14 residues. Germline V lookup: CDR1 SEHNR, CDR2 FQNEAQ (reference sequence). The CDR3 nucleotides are TGTGCCAGCAGCTTAGGTAGCGAGACAGATACGCTGTATTTT. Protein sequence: CASSLGSETDTLYF.

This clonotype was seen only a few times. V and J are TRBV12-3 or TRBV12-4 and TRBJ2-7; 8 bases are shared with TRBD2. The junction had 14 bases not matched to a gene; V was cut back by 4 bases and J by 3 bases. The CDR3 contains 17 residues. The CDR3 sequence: CASSSGGDYLGFYEQYF. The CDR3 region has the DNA TGTGCCAGCAGTTCCGGGGGGGACTACTTGGGTTTCTACGAGCAGTACTTC.

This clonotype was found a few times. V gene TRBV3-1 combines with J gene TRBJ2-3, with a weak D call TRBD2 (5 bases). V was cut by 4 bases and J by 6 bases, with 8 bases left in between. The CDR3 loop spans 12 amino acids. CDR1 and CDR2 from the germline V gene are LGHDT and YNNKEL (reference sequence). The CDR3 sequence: CASSPGVDTQYF. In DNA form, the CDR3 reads TGTGCCAGCAGCCCCGGGGTTGATACGCAGTATTTT.

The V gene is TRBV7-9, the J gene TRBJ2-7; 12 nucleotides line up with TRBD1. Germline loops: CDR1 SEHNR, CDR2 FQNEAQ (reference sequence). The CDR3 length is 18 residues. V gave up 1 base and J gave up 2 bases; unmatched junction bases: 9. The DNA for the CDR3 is TGTGCCAGCAGCTTAGGCGGGACAGGGGGCCCCATTACCTACGAGCAGTACTTC. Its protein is CASSLGGTGGPITYEQYF.

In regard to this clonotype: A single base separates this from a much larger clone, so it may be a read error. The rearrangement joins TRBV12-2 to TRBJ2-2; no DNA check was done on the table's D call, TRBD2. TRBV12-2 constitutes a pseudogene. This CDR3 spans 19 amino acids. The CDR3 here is CACRSEGTSGRRGTGELFF. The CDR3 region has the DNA TGTGCATGTCGCTCCGAAGGGACTAGCGGGAGACGCGGCACCGGGGAGCTGTTTTTT.

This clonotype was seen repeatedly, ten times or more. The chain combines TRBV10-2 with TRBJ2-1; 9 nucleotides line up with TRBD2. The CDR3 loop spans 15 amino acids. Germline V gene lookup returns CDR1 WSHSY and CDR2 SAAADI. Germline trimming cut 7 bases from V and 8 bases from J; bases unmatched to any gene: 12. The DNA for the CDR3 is TGCGCCAGCATGGGCGGGAGGGCCGGTAAGGATGAGCAGTTCTTC. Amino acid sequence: CASMGGRAGKDEQFF.

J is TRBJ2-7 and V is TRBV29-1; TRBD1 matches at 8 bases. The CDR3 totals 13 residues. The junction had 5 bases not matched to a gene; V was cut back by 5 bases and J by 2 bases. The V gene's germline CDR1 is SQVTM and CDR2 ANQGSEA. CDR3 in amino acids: CSVLIQGAYEQYF. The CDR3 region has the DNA TGCAGCGTTCTTATACAGGGGGCCTACGAGCAGTACTTC.

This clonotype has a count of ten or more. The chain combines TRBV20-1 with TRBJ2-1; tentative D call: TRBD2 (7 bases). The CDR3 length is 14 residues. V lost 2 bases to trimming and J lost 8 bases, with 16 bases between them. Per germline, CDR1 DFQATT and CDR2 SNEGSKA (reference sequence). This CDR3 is CSARKRGGADEQFF. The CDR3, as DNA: TGCAGTGCTAGAAAACGAGGGGGGGCTGATGAGCAGTTCTTC.

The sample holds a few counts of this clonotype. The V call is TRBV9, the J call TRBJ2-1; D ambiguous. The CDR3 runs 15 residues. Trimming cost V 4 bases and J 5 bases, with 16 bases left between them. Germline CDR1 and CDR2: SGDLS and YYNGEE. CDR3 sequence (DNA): TGTGCCAGCAGCCCCGGGCCCGAATCTGACAATGAGCAGTTCTTC. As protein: CASSPGPESDNEQFF.

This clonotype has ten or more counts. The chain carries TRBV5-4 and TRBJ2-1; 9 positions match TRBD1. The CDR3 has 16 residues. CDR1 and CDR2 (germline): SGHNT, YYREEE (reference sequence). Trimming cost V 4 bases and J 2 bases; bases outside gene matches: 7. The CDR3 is CASSPGQGGTYNEQFF. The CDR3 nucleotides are TGTGCCAGCAGCCCGGGACAGGGAGGGACCTACAATGAGCAGTTCTTC.

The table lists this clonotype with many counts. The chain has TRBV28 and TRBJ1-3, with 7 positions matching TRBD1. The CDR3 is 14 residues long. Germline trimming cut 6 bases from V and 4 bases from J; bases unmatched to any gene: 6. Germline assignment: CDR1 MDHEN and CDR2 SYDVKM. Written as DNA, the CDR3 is TGTGCCAGCAGCCGATGGACAGGAGGAAACACCATATATTTT. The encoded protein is CASSRWTGGNTIYF.

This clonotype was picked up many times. The CDR3 is CSAYLTLYNEQFF. In DNA, the CDR3 is TGCAGCGCTTACCTAACACTTTACAATGAGCAGTTCTTC. V is TRBV29-1 and J is TRBJ2-1; no firm D call. Germline CDR1 reads SQVTM; CDR2 reads ANQGSEA. The CDR3 has 13 residues. Trimming took off 7 bases at V and 4 bases at J, with 14 bases between the two ends.

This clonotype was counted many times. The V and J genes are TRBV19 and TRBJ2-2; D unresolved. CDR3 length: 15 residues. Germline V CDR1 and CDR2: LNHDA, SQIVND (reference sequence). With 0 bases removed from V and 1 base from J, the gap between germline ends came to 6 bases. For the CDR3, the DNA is TGTGCCAGTAGTATAGAACGGTGGAACACCGGGGAGCTGTTTTTT. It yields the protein CASSIERWNTGELFF.

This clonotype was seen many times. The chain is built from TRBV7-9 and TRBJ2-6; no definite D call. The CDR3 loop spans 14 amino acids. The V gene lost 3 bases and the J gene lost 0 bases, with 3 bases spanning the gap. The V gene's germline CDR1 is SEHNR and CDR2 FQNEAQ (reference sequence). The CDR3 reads CASSFSSGANVLTF. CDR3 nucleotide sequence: TGTGCCAGCAGCTTCAGCTCTGGGGCCAACGTCCTGACTTTC.

The CDR3 DNA reads TGTGCCAGCAGTGTTACTAGCGGCTTGAATGAGCAGTTCTTC. Translating it yields CASSVTSGLNEQFF. V is TRBV6-1 and J is TRBJ2-1, with 8 bases lining up with TRBD2. Germline trimming cut 4 bases from V and 7 bases from J; bases unmatched to any gene: 6. Per germline, CDR1 MNHNS and CDR2 SASEGT. This CDR3 comprises 14 residues.